A single sample gave rise to the 5 T cell receptor beta chains below, sequenced in a study of T cell changes during pregnancy in multiple sclerosis. The data were produced by immunoSEQ multiplex PCR, yet TCRdb's version contains in-frame clones alone and is incomplete. The repertoire consists of 95,000 to 100,000 clones, with 92% occurring once and the leading ten covering roughly 2.3%. Here the sequenced sample was peripheral blood, taken after pregnancy. The receptors here all came from a female donor in good health, enrolled as a control in a pregnancy study.

The chain couples TRBV2 to TRBJ2-2, with 8 bases matching TRBD1. Trimming removed 10 bases from V and 5 bases from J; junction bases left unmatched: 12. The CDR3 extends over 15 amino acids. Per the germline V gene, CDR1 is SNHLY and CDR2 is FYNNEI. CDR3 sequence reads: CAIPRDRMFTGELFF. As DNA, the CDR3 is TGTGCCATACCTAGGGACAGGATGTTTACCGGGGAGCTGTTTTTT.

The table lists this clone with a count of one. The chain couples TRBV25-1 to TRBJ1-6; TRBD1 matches 10 bases. The CDR3 has 17 residues. Per the germline V gene, CDR1 is MGHDK and CDR2 is SYGVNS. The V and J ends lost 4 bases and 10 bases, in that order; junction bases with no gene match: 13. The CDR3 DNA is TGTGCCAGCAGTGGCCTAGCTACGACAGGGGGCCTATCACCCCTCCACTTT. It translates to CASSGLATTGGLSPLHF. Using reference TRBV25-1 and TRBJ1-6 for the parts outside the CDR3, the full variable domain is EADIYQTPRYLVIGTGKKITLECSQTMGHDKMYWYQQDPGMELHLIHYSYGVNSTEKGDLSSESTVSRIRTEHFPLTLESARPSHTSQYLCASSGLATTGGLSPLHFGNGTRLTVT.

V is TRBV2 and J is TRBJ2-2; D gene unclear. Per the germline V gene, CDR1 is SNHLY and CDR2 is FYNNEI. The CDR3 covers 13 residues. Trimming took off 7 bases at V and 2 bases at J, with 8 bases between the two ends. The CDR3 DNA reads as TGTGCCAGCAAGCGAGACAACACCGGGGAGCTGTTTTTT. Translation: CASKRDNTGELFF.

The gene calls are TRBV15 and TRBJ2-2; TRBD1 matches 7 bases. CDR3 length: 15 amino acids. Germline CDR1 is LNHNV and CDR2 is YYDKDF (reference sequence). The J segment lost 5 bases and the V segment lost 0 bases, leaving 3 bases of the junction unmatched. In DNA, the CDR3 is TGTGCCACCAGCAGAGATAAGGGGGCGACCGGGGAGCTGTTTTTT. Translated, it gives CATSRDKGATGELFF.

This chain connects TRBV30 to TRBJ1-2; weak D call: TRBD1 (5 bases). Germline V CDR1 and CDR2: GTSNPN, SVGIG (reference sequence). The CDR3 is made up of 12 amino acids. CDR3 amino acids: CVMRQPRYGYTF. Here the CDR3 DNA reads TGTGTCATGCGACAGCCCCGCTATGGCTACACCTTC.